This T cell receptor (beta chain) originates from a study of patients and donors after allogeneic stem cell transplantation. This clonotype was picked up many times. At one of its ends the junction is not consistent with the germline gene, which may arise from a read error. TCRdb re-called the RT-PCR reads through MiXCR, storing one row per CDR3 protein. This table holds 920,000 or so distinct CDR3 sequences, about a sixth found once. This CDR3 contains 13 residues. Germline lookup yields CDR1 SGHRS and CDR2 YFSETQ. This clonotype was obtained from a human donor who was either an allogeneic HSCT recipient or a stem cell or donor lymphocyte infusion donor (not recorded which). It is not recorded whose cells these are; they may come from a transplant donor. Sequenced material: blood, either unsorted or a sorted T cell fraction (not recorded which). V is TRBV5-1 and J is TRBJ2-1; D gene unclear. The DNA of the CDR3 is TGCGCCAGCAGCGCCTACTCCGACAATGAGCAGTTCTTC. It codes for CASSAYSDNEQFF. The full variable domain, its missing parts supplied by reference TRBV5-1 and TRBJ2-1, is KAGVTQTPRYLIKTRGQQVTLSCSPISGHRSVSWYQQTPGQGLQFLFEYFSETQRNKGNFPGRFSGRQFSNSRSEMNVSTLELGDSALYLCASSAYSDNEQFFGPGTRLTVL.